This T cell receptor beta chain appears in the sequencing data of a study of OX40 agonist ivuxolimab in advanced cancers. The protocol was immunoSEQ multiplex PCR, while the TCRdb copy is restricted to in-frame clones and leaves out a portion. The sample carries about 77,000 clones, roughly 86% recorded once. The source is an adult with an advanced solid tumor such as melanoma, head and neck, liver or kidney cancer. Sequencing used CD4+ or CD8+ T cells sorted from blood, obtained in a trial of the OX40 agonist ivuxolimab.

The CDR3 sequence is CASSLVEKLFF. In nucleotides, the CDR3 is TGTGCCAGCAGCTTGGTAGAAAAACTGTTTTTT. The rearrangement uses TRBV5-5 and TRBJ1-4; no definite D call. Trimming removed 0 bases from V and 8 bases from J, with 2 bases in between. This CDR3 region has 11 residues. Germline V gives CDR1 SGHKS, CDR2 YYEKEE (reference sequence).